This TCR beta chain was found in a study of blood T cell repertoires in COVID-19. CDR3 length: 15 amino acids. Germline V gene data show CDR1 as SSHAT and CDR2 as FNYEAQ (reference sequence). Libraries were prepared by immunoSEQ multiplex PCR; TCRdb keeps only in-frame clonotypes and omits some of them. The table records roughly 100,000 clones, 89% of them present only once. To note about this clone: The germline gene is not matched at one end of the junction; a read error may be the cause.

The gene calls are TRBV7-7 and TRBJ2-2; TRBD2 agrees at 11 bases. This receptor was obtained from a woman between 55 and 75 years old with acute or convalescent COVID-19. Specimen: peripheral blood. The CDR3 spells CASSLAGTSGGELFF. The DNA of the CDR3 is TGTGCTAGCAGCTTAGCCGGGACTAGCGGCGGGGAGCTGTTTTTT.